Below are 15 T cell receptor beta chains sequenced from a single sample in a study of lymphopenia after photon versus proton radiotherapy. Here immunoSEQ multiplex PCR was the method, and the copy in TCRdb shows in-frame clones only, minus some. The sample records 52,000 or so clones, more than 85% being singletons. The sample consisted of peripheral blood, taken from a patient treated with photon-based radiotherapy. These receptors came from a middle-aged woman with cholangiocarcinoma.

This chain joins TRBV5-1 and TRBJ2-2; 10 bases line up with TRBD2. CDR1 is SGHRS and CDR2 is YFSETQ in the germline V gene. The CDR3 length is 13 residues. J lost 9 bases, V lost 4 bases, and 3 bases had no gene match. The CDR3: CASSGLAVRELFF. The CDR3, as DNA: TGCGCCAGCAGCGGACTAGCGGTGAGGGAGCTGTTTTTT.

V gene TRBV29-1 combines with J gene TRBJ2-2, with D perhaps matching TRBD1 or TRBD2 (5 bases each). Germline assignment: CDR1 SQVTM and CDR2 ANQGSEA. V lost 3 bases and J lost 3, with 8 bases in between. This CDR3 is built from 13 residues. Written as DNA, the CDR3 is TGCAGCGTTGAGAGGGGTTACACCGGGGAGCTGTTTTTT. Translation gives CSVERGYTGELFF.

The chain joins TRBV12-1 to TRBJ1-4. TRBV12-1 constitutes a pseudogene. This CDR3 region has 17 residues. This CDR3 reads CASSCPDVTGYNEKLFF. CDR3 nucleotides: TGTGCCAGCAGCTGTCCGGACGTTACTGGGTATAATGAAAAACTGTTTTTT.

This clone was seen only once. V is TRBV27 and J is TRBJ2-1; 8 bases line up with TRBD1. Unmatched junction bases numbered 5, after V lost 3 bases and J lost 7 bases. Germline CDR1 MNHEY, CDR2 SMNVEV (reference sequence). The CDR3 runs to 14 residues. The CDR3 DNA reads as TGTGCCAGCAGTTTCAGGACAGGGAGGAATGAGCAGTTCTTC. It encodes CASSFRTGRNEQFF.

This clone was observed a single time. The gene calls are TRBV2 and TRBJ2-7, with TRBD1 matching 8 bases. Germline CDR1 SNHLY, CDR2 FYNNEI. The CDR3 is 14 amino acids. V was pared by 3 bases and J by 3 bases, with 4 bases of the junction left unmatched. The CDR3 sequence is CASSEAGGFYEQYF. Here the CDR3 DNA reads TGTGCCAGCAGTGAGGCAGGGGGCTTCTACGAGCAGTACTTC.

CDR3 in DNA: TGTGCCAGCAGCTTTACCGGGACAGGGTCCTACGAGCAGTACTTC. Translating it yields CASSFTGTGSYEQYF. V usage is TRBV7-2 and J usage is TRBJ2-7; 9 bases align to TRBD1. Germline loops: CDR1 SGHTA, CDR2 FQGNSA. This CDR3 is 15 amino acids long. Trimming took 3 bases from V and 1 from J; bases not matched to a gene: 4.

J is TRBJ2-1 and V is TRBV5-1; 12 bases match TRBD2. The CDR3 consists of 15 residues. CDR1 is SGHRS and CDR2 is YFSETQ in the germline V gene. The junction had 8 bases not matched to a gene; V was cut back by 4 bases and J by 9 bases. The CDR3 region is CASSPLAGGAVEQFF. Here the CDR3 DNA reads TGCGCCAGCAGCCCCCTAGCGGGAGGGGCCGTTGAGCAGTTCTTC.

This clone was found once. V usage is TRBV5-1 and J usage is TRBJ2-2, with D perhaps TRBD2 (5 bases). Germline CDR1 reads SGHRS; CDR2 reads YFSETQ. V dropped 4 bases and J dropped 4 bases, with 14 bases sitting between them. The CDR3 loop spans 15 amino acids. The CDR3 reads CASSEQARGTGELFF. The CDR3 DNA reads as TGCGCCAGCAGCGAGCAGGCCCGGGGCACCGGGGAGCTGTTTTTT.

J is TRBJ1-1 and V is TRBV28, with 9 bases fitting TRBD1. The CDR3 totals 17 residues. Germline V gene lookup returns CDR1 MDHEN and CDR2 SYDVKM. The trim removed 5 bases at V and 6 bases at J, leaving 16 bases unmatched. The chain's CDR3 is CASSQFFRQGGKAEAFF. The CDR3 DNA reads as TGTGCCAGCAGTCAGTTTTTCCGACAGGGGGGGAAGGCTGAAGCTTTCTTT.

CDR3 loop: CASSSPRREAFF. The CDR3 nucleotides read TGTGCCAGCAGCTCCCCCCGCAGGGAAGCTTTCTTT. This chain joins TRBV5-4 and TRBJ1-1, with D unclear. Per the germline V gene, CDR1 is SGHNT and CDR2 is YYREEE (reference sequence). The V end lost 3 bases, the J end lost 8 bases, and 11 bases lay between the germline ends. The CDR3 has 12 residues.

The genes are TRBV15 and TRBJ2-7; D is uncertain. Trimming took off 1 base at V and 5 bases at J, with 12 bases between the two ends. This CDR3 has 14 amino acids. CDR1 is LNHNV and CDR2 is YYDKDF in the germline V gene (reference sequence). The DNA for the CDR3 is TGTGCCACCAGCAGAGGCATCCCCCCTAACGAGCAGTACTTC. Protein sequence: CATSRGIPPNEQYF.

CDR3 DNA: TGTGCCAGCAGTTCGGACAGGATCTATGGCTACACCTTC. This sequence encodes CASSSDRIYGYTF. The rearrangement joins TRBV28 to TRBJ1-2; 7 nucleotides align to TRBD1. The CDR3 is 13 residues long. The V gene end was trimmed by 4 bases and the J gene end by 4 bases; junction bases not matched to a gene: 3. The germline V gene has CDR1 MDHEN and CDR2 SYDVKM.

The chain carries TRBV4-1 and TRBJ2-3; TRBD1 is a possible D gene (6 bases). Trimming took 4 bases from V and 0 from J, leaving 17 bases between them. The CDR3 is made up of 17 amino acids. Germline V CDR1 and CDR2: MGHRA, YSYEKL. The CDR3 loop reads CASSPVPRDTSTDTQYF. CDR3 in DNA: TGCGCCAGCAGCCCCGTCCCCAGGGACACTAGCACAGATACGCAGTATTTT.

CDR3 bases: TGTGCCAGCAGCGGTAGCGGCGGTGAGCAGTTCTTC. Translating it yields CASSGSGGEQFF. The chain couples TRBV5-4 to TRBJ2-1, with D perhaps TRBD2 (6 bases). There are 12 residues in the CDR3. V shed 4 bases and J shed 9 bases, with 11 bases lying between them. Looked up from germline, CDR1 is SGHNT and CDR2 is YYREEE (reference sequence). The full variable domain, completed using reference TRBV5-4 and TRBJ2-1, is ETGVTQSPTHLIKTRGQQVTLRCSSQSGHNTVSWYQQALGQGPQFIFQYYREEENGRGNFPPRFSGLQFPNYSSELNVNALELDDSALYLCASSGSGGEQFFGPGTRLTVL.

The rearrangement links TRBV9 to TRBJ1-6; D gene uncertain. With 0 bases removed from V and 4 bases from J, the gap between germline ends came to 11 bases. CDR3 length: 16 amino acids. Germline V CDR1 and CDR2: SGDLS, YYNGEE. The CDR3 loop reads CASSVGRTDYNSPLHF. As DNA, the CDR3 is TGTGCCAGCAGCGTAGGGAGGACGGATTATAATTCACCCCTCCACTTT. Filled out from reference TRBV9 and TRBJ1-6, the complete variable domain reads DSGVTQTPKHLITATGQRVTLRCSPRSGDLSVYWYQQSLDQGLQFLIQYYNGEERAKGNILERFSAQQFPDLHSELNLSSLELGDSALYFCASSVGRTDYNSPLHFGNGTRLTVT.